These T cell receptor beta chains were read from a single sample in a study of T cells after yellow fever vaccination. TCRdb called the 5' RACE reads again in MiXCR, with one record for every CDR3 protein. Here the sample spans some 350,000 distinct CDR3 sequences, 4.1% being singletons. The material was PBMCs, obtained 5 days after the yellow fever booster vaccination. The receptors derive from a man aged 18 to 29 who received the YFV17D yellow fever vaccine. CDR3s include the opening cysteine and the closing phenylalanine or tryptophan. A D gene is named only where the DNA matches it firmly. Only part of the rows carry a size: once, few, many, or a class if the clone is expanded.

v_call,j_call,clone_size,d_call,cdr3_nt,cdr3_aa
TRBV28,TRBJ1-5,-,-,TGTGCCAGCAGTTTATCCGGGTCCTCCAGAAATCAGCCCCAGCATTTT,CASSLSGSSRNQPQHF
TRBV28,TRBJ2-4,few,TRBD2,TGTGCCAGCAGTTCGCGGGGGGCTCTAGCCAAAAACATTCAGTACTTC,CASSSRGALAKNIQYF
TRBV7-2,TRBJ2-3,-,-,TGTGCCAGCAGCCCGGAAGTGGATCCGGGGGGCACAGATACGCAGTATTTT,CASSPEVDPGGTDTQYF
TRBV7-8,TRBJ1-2,few,-,TGTGCCAGCAGCGACCACTATGGCTACACCTTC,CASSDHYGYTF
TRBV5-1,TRBJ2-3,few,TRBD2,TGCGCCAGCAGCTTGGGGATACTAGCGGGGCACACAGATACGCAGTATTTT,CASSLGILAGHTDTQYF
TRBV5-1,TRBJ1-1,many,TRBD1,TGCGCCAGCAGCCCGGGACAGGGGACGAACACTGAAGCTTTCTTT,CASSPGQGTNTEAFF
TRBV27,TRBJ2-1,few,-,TGTGCCAGCGCCGGCCCCCCACAGGCGCGCCGTGGTGAGCAGTTCTTC,CASAGPPQARRGEQFF
TRBV12-3/TRBV12-4,TRBJ2-2,few,TRBD1,TGTGCCAGCAGTTTCCGACAGGGTAGCACCGGGGAGCTGTTTTTT,CASSFRQGSTGELFF
TRBV5-5,TRBJ1-5,-,TRBD1,TGTGCCAGCAGTTTCCGAGGGACAGTCAATCAGCCCCAGCATTTT,CASSFRGTVNQPQHF
TRBV5-5,TRBJ1-6,many,-,TGTGCCAGCAGCTCGGGAGGTTATAATTCACCCCTCCACTTT,CASSSGGYNSPLHF
TRBV5-6,TRBJ2-1,few,-,TGTGCCAGCTACAGGTACGATAGCTCCTACAATGAGCAGTTCTTC,CASYRYDSSYNEQFF
TRBV9,TRBJ2-2,-,TRBD2,TGTGCCAGCAGCGGTAGCGGGGGGGCCCTTAACACCGGGGAGCTGTTTTTT,CASSGSGGALNTGELFF
TRBV7-2,TRBJ2-5,-,-,TGTGCCAGCAGCTTAGGGATGGGAGGAAAGACCCAGTACTTC,CASSLGMGGKTQYF
TRBV10-3,TRBJ2-5,-,TRBD1,TGTGCCATCAGTTCAACAGGGGAGAAAGAGACCCAGTACTTC,CAISSTGEKETQYF
TRBV3-1,TRBJ1-2,few,TRBD1,TGTGCCAGCAGCCTGGACAGGGGGCAAGGCAGCTATGGCTACACCTTC,CASSLDRGQGSYGYTF
TRBV7-9,TRBJ2-5,-,-,TGTGCCGAGCAAGGGACGGGGATAGAGACCCAGTACTTC,CAEQGTGIETQYF
TRBV20-1,TRBJ2-3,many,TRBD2,TGCAGAGCGGGGCCCCCTAGCACAGATACGCAGTATTTT,CRAGPPSTDTQYF
TRBV5-5,TRBJ1-2,few,TRBD1,TGTGCCAGCAGCTCCCCGGGACAGGGGGCGAGTGGCTACACCTTC,CASSSPGQGASGYTF
TRBV27,TRBJ2-2,many,-,TGTGCCAGCAGTTTGGGACTGGCCGGGGAGCTGTTTTTT,CASSLGLAGELFF
TRBV6-5,TRBJ1-3,-,-,TGTGCCAGCAGTTACTCGCTTTTGACAGTTAACTCTGGAAACACCATATATTTT,CASSYSLLTVNSGNTIYF
TRBV5-1,TRBJ2-2,few,-,TGCGCCAGCAGCTTGCAGGACCCCTCCACCGGGGAGCTGTTTTTT,CASSLQDPSTGELFF
TRBV5-1,TRBJ1-6,-,-,TGCGCCAGCAGCTTGGCGGCAGGGAGCTCCTATAATTCACCCCTCCACTTT,CASSLAAGSSYNSPLHF
TRBV7-9,TRBJ2-5,-,-,TGTGCCAGCAGCCAGACGACAGCCCAAGAGACCCAGTACTTC,CASSQTTAQETQYF
TRBV6-5,TRBJ2-7,few,-,TGTGCCAGCAGTTACACTCCCTCGGGACCCCTCAACGAGCAGTACTTC,CASSYTPSGPLNEQYF
TRBV7-9,TRBJ2-7,few,-,TGTGCCAGCAGCGTCAGGGGATACGAGCAGTACTTC,CASSVRGYEQYF
TRBV14,TRBJ2-5,many,TRBD1,TGTGCCAGCAGCCAAGGGGGACAGCAAGAGACCCAGTACTTC,CASSQGGQQETQYF
TRBV15,TRBJ2-7,-,TRBD2,TGTGCCACCAGCAGACGTACTAGCGGGGGATACGAGCAGTACTTC,CATSRRTSGGYEQYF
TRBV7-8,TRBJ1-1,few,-,TGTGCCAGCAGCCCCCGTAAGATGAACACTGAAGCTTTCTTT,CASSPRKMNTEAFF
TRBV6-1,TRBJ2-7,few,-,TGTGCCAGCAGTCCTAGGGGGGGGAACTACGAGCAGTACTTC,CASSPRGGNYEQYF
TRBV7-9,TRBJ1-2,many,TRBD1,TGTGCCAGCAGCTTAGGGCGGCTTAGGGACAGCAACTATGGCTACACCTTC,CASSLGRLRDSNYGYTF
TRBV10-1,TRBJ1-1,few,TRBD1,TGCGCCAGCGGGGAGCTTGACAGGGGGCGGGCTGAAGCTTTCTTT,CASGELDRGRAEAFF
TRBV27,TRBJ2-1,few,TRBD2,TGTGCCAGCAGCTGGACTAGCGGAATTGAGCAGTTCTTC,CASSWTSGIEQFF
TRBV14,TRBJ2-3,-,-,TGTGCCAGCAGCCAATCAACAGCGGCAAATACGCAGTATTTT,CASSQSTAANTQYF
TRBV6-6,TRBJ2-2,-,TRBD1,TGTGCCAGCACCCGACAGGGGGGCGCTCCTAACACCGGGGAGCTGTTTTTT,CASTRQGGAPNTGELFF
TRBV4-3,TRBJ2-1,-,TRBD2,TGCGCCAGCAGCCAAGAGTACGTAGCGGGGGCCTACAATGAGCAGTTCTTC,CASSQEYVAGAYNEQFF
TRBV30,TRBJ2-7,-,-,TGTGCCTGGAGTGACAGGCGGTCCTACGAGCAGTACTTC,CAWSDRRSYEQYF
TRBV12-3/TRBV12-4,TRBJ1-2,-,TRBD1,TGTGCCAGCACATTGCGGACAGGGGGAGCCTATGGCTACACCTTC,CASTLRTGGAYGYTF
TRBV23-1,TRBJ2-2,few,TRBD1,TGCGCCAGCAGTCATACAATATCCCGGTTTGGGACAGGGCCACCCGGGGAGCTGTTTTTT,CASSHTISRFGTGPPGELFF
TRBV4-3,TRBJ2-1,few,-,TGCGCCAGCAGCCGGCAGGGGGGCAATGAGCAGTTCTTC,CASSRQGGNEQFF
TRBV20-1,TRBJ2-5,-,TRBD2,TGCAGTGCTAGAGATCGGTCCCCGGCGGGGGACGAGACCCAGTACTTC,CSARDRSPAGDETQYF
TRBV4-2,TRBJ2-1,-,-,TGTGCCAGCAGCCCGGGGGGCCAGAGTCACAATGAGCAGTTCTTC,CASSPGGQSHNEQFF
TRBV5-4,TRBJ2-2,-,TRBD2,TGTGCCCTTGATCGTACGGGGGGCACCGGGGAGCTGTTTTTT,CALDRTGGTGELFF
TRBV5-6,TRBJ1-2,-,-,TGTGCCAGCAGCTTGGGACATCTTAATGGCTACACCTTC,CASSLGHLNGYTF
TRBV4-1,TRBJ1-1,few,TRBD1,TGCGCCAGCAGCCAAGTGGGAGGGGGCGCGCGAGCTTTCTTT,CASSQVGGGARAFF
TRBV29-1,TRBJ2-6,-,-,TGCAGCGTCTTGGGGCAAATCGGCTCTGGGGCCAACGTCCTGACTTTC,CSVLGQIGSGANVLTF
TRBV12-3/TRBV12-4,TRBJ2-7,many,-,TGTGCCAGCAGTGGTTCGGGCCCGGCCTACGAGCAGTACTTC,CASSGSGPAYEQYF
TRBV2,TRBJ2-2,-,-,TGTGCCAGCAAGGACGAGGACAGAAACACCGGGGAGCTGTTTTTT,CASKDEDRNTGELFF
TRBV28,TRBJ2-5,-,-,TGTGCCAGCAGTACCCACCCTACCCGGGAGACCCAGTACTTC,CASSTHPTRETQYF